These 18 T cell receptor beta chains originate from one sample sequenced in a study of vaccination effects on CD4 cells after COVID-19. Antigen-specific CD4+ T cells were expanded with viral peptide pools in the ViraFEST assay before sequencing. Following culture for under 12 days, CD4+ T cells were isolated. Every participant took two doses of the BNT162b2 or mRNA-1273 vaccine. Sequenced by immunoSEQ multiplex PCR; TCRdb stores in-frame clones only, minus some. The sample has some 34,000 clones, roughly 82% seen once; the top ten hold approximately 1.5%. The antigens these receptors bind are not known. The sample was CD4+ T cells from PBMCs cultured with HCoV-NL63 spike peptides, taken after COVID-19 vaccination. The receptors stem from a human donor who received a COVID-19 vaccine. Some clones in this sample may be carry-over from other donors' samples.

The chain employs TRBV3-1 (or the pseudogene TRBV3-2) and TRBJ2-5; a possible D gene is TRBD2 (5 bases). Germline V gene sequence: CDR1 LGHDT, CDR2 YNNKEL (reference sequence). Trimming stripped 1 base from V and 5 bases from J, with 14 bases between. The CDR3 spans 15 residues. The CDR3 is CASSQGPVERETQYF. CDR3 DNA: TGTGCCAGCAGCCAAGGCCCGGTCGAGCGGGAGACCCAGTACTTC.

The chain couples TRBV2 to TRBJ2-3; D is unclear. Germline V lookup: CDR1 SNHLY, CDR2 FYNNEI. V gave up 6 bases and J gave up 2 bases, with 3 bases separating them. The CDR3 length is 11 residues. CDR3 sequence: CASRNTDTQYF. The CDR3 DNA follows: TGTGCCAGCAGAAACACAGATACGCAGTATTTT. The full variable domain, with the rest looked up from reference TRBV2 and TRBJ2-3, is EPEVTQTPSHQVTQMGQEVILRCVPISNHLYFYWYRQILGQKVEFLVSFYNNEISEKSEIFDDQFSVERPDGSNFTLKIRSTKLEDSAMYFCASRNTDTQYFGPGTRLTVL.

This chain connects TRBV19 to TRBJ1-1; a possible D gene is TRBD1 (6 bases). The CDR3 totals 14 residues. Germline-derived CDR1 and CDR2 are LNHDA and SQIVND (reference sequence). The V end lost 1 base, the J end lost 7 bases, and 13 bases lay between the germline ends. CDR3 DNA sequence: TGTGCCAGTAGTATAGGGCCCAGGGGCCTTGAAGCTTTCTTT. Its protein product is CASSIGPRGLEAFF.

V and J are TRBV2 and TRBJ2-1; TRBD1 is a possible D gene (5 bases). The V gene's germline CDR1 is SNHLY and CDR2 FYNNEI. Trimming removed 5 bases at V and 6 bases at J, with 11 bases between. The CDR3 length is 13 residues. For the CDR3, the DNA is TGTGCCAGCAGTCTTGACAGACTCAATGAGCAGTTCTTC. Amino acids: CASSLDRLNEQFF.

The rearrangement links TRBV11-1 to TRBJ2-2; TRBD1 aligns across 8 bases. The CDR3 covers 15 residues. Per the germline V gene, CDR1 is SGHAT and CDR2 is FQDESV (reference sequence). Unmatched junction bases numbered 8, after V lost 5 bases and J lost 6 bases. The DNA of the CDR3 is TGTGCCAGCAGCGGGAGGACAGGGAGACCCGGGGAGCTGTTTTTT. Residues: CASSGRTGRPGELFF.

The V and J genes are TRBV5-1 and TRBJ2-3; D is uncertain. The CDR3 consists of 14 residues. The V and J ends lost 2 bases and 0 bases respectively, with 7 bases between them. CDR1 and CDR2 from the germline V gene are SGHRS and YFSETQ. Written as DNA, the CDR3 is TGCGCCAGCAGCTTCACTACTAGCACAGATACGCAGTATTTT. This encodes CASSFTTSTDTQYF.

The V call is TRBV30, the J call TRBJ1-6; 9 nucleotides align to TRBD1. J was trimmed by 0 bases and V by 8 bases; bases with no gene match: 5. This CDR3 is built from 15 residues. CDR1 and CDR2 from the germline V gene are GTSNPN and SVGIG (reference sequence). DNA of the CDR3: TGTGCCAAAAGGGACAGGGTCTCCTATAATTCACCCCTCCACTTT. Encoded protein: CAKRDRVSYNSPLHF.

The chain joins TRBV9 to TRBJ1-1; D call uncertain. Trimming left V 2 bases short and J 2 bases short, with 10 bases between. The V gene's germline CDR1 is SGDLS and CDR2 YYNGEE. The CDR3 loop spans 14 amino acids. DNA for the CDR3: TGTGCCAGCAGCGTCGACGGGAGAAACACTGAAGCTTTCTTT. This gives the protein CASSVDGRNTEAFF.

The genes are TRBV10-3 and TRBJ1-6, with 7 positions matching TRBD1. Germline V gene lookup returns CDR1 ENHRY and CDR2 SYGVKD. The CDR3 loop spans 17 amino acids. Trimming removed 6 bases from V and 0 bases from J; junction bases left unmatched: 8. The CDR3 protein is CAISPQGGSSYNSPLHF. The DNA of the CDR3 is TGTGCCATCAGCCCCCAGGGGGGGAGCTCCTATAATTCACCCCTCCACTTT.

This clone was found once. V and J are TRBV10-3 and TRBJ1-2; no reliable D call. CDR1 is ENHRY, CDR2 SYGVKD, per germline. V dropped 6 bases and J dropped 8 bases, with 16 bases sitting between them. The CDR3 is 13 residues long. The CDR3 DNA follows: TGTGCCATCAGCAAGGACGGAATTATGGGCTACACCTTC. Residues: CAISKDGIMGYTF.

The rearrangement uses TRBV2 and TRBJ2-2; 9 nucleotides line up with TRBD2. This CDR3 has 13 amino acids. Germline lookup yields CDR1 SNHLY and CDR2 FYNNEI. With V trimmed by 7 bases and J by 6 bases, 3 bases remained unmatched. CDR3 loop: CASTRGRAGELFF. The CDR3 coding sequence is TGTGCCAGCACCCGCGGGAGGGCCGGGGAGCTGTTTTTT.

The rearrangement links TRBV6-5 to TRBJ2-2, with D perhaps matching TRBD1 (5 bases). V lost 6 bases and J 5 bases, leaving 10 bases between the germline ends. Germline values: CDR1 MNHEY, CDR2 SVGAGI. The CDR3 loop spans 13 amino acids. CDR3 coding DNA: TGTGCCAGCAGGAAGACAGCGACCGGGGAGCTGTTTTTT. The encoded protein is CASRKTATGELFF.

There are a few counts of this clone. The genes are TRBV5-1 and TRBJ1-2, with a possible D match to TRBD1 (6 bases). This CDR3 has 14 residues. V was shortened by 3 bases and J by 0 bases, with 9 bases between the two germline ends. CDR1 is SGHRS, CDR2 YFSETQ, per germline. The CDR3 sequence is CASSSGVPNYGYTF. The DNA of the CDR3 is TGCGCCAGCAGCTCAGGGGTGCCTAACTATGGCTACACCTTC.

The chain is built from TRBV19 and TRBJ2-3, with a possible D match to TRBD1 (6 bases). This CDR3 is 13 amino acids long. V lost 11 bases, J lost 2 bases, and 14 bases lay in between. The germline gives CDR1 LNHDA, CDR2 SQIVND (reference sequence). The CDR3: CAAKEGVTDTQYF. The CDR3 DNA sequence: TGTGCCGCCAAAGAGGGGGTCACAGATACGCAGTATTTT. Complete variable domain (other parts from reference TRBV19 and TRBJ2-3): DGGITQSPKYLFRKEGQNVTLSCEQNLNHDAMYWYRQDPGQGLRLIYYSQIVNDFQKGDIAEGYSVSREKKESFPLTVTSAQKNPTAFYLCAAKEGVTDTQYFGPGTRLTVL.

The rearrangement joins TRBV6-5 to TRBJ1-2, with D uncertain. The CDR3 length is 13 residues. CDR1 is MNHEY and CDR2 is SVGAGI in the germline V gene. V was trimmed by 5 bases and J by 8 bases, leaving 15 bases between them. The CDR3, as DNA: TGTGCCAGCAGTAGCCCCGGGTTAGGAGGCTACACCTTC. Amino acid sequence: CASSSPGLGGYTF.

This clone has only one observation. This chain links TRBV27 with TRBJ2-1, with 7 bases lining up with TRBD2. The CDR3 totals 15 residues. Trimming took 7 bases from V and 2 from J; bases not matched to a gene: 8. Per the germline V gene, CDR1 is MNHEY and CDR2 is SMNVEV (reference sequence). DNA for the CDR3: TGTGCCAGCAAAGATCTGGGGGGGACCTACAATGAGCAGTTCTTC. Translation: CASKDLGGTYNEQFF.

The rearrangement joins TRBV5-6 to TRBJ1-2; D possibly corresponds to TRBD1 (6 bases). Germline assignment: CDR1 SGHDT and CDR2 YYEEEE. The CDR3 totals 13 residues. V lost 2 bases and J lost 13, with 18 bases in between. The DNA for the CDR3 is TGTGCCAGCAGCTTCGAGTCCGGGGGGCTGGGCACCTTC. It encodes CASSFESGGLGTF.

This clone was found once. The rearrangement joins TRBV19 to TRBJ1-6; D gene ambiguous. Germline V gene data show CDR1 as LNHDA and CDR2 as SQIVND (reference sequence). This CDR3 has 15 amino acids. V dropped 5 bases and J dropped 2 bases, with 10 bases sitting between them. CDR3 amino acids: CASSYGQAYNSPLHF. CDR3 nucleotides: TGTGCCAGTAGTTATGGGCAAGCCTATAATTCACCCCTCCACTTT.